The text below deals with one TCR beta chain. In germline, CDR1 is MNHEY, CDR2 SMNVEV (reference sequence). This CDR3 has 12 residues. V lost 2 bases and J lost 9, with 10 bases in between. Sequencing used immunoSEQ multiplex PCR; TCRdb keeps in-frame clones, though not all of them. The sample yields tens of thousands of clones, less than 85% seen once. This sample was taken from a study of cytotoxic CD8 clonotypes in ibrutinib-treated CLL. The rearrangement joins TRBV27 to TRBJ2-5; possibly TRBD1 for D (5 bases). This receptor was taken from a human donor with chronic lymphocytic leukemia. The starting material was PBMCs, obtained after 24 months of ibrutinib treatment. CDR3 amino acids: CASSLRGGAQYF. For the CDR3, the DNA is TGTGCCAGCAGTTTAAGGGGTGGGGCCCAGTACTTC.